This entry lists 20 T cell receptor beta chains sequenced from one sample in a study of control samples from healthy donors and cancer patients. Data came from immunoSEQ multiplex PCR; TCRdb stores just in-frame clones and leaves some out. The sample shows some 140,000 clones, roughly 94% of them seen only once. The sequenced sample was blood. The receptor set was obtained from a man aged 40-49 years in good health.

A few counts support this clone. The chain couples TRBV27 to TRBJ1-1; D is uncertain. Germline V lookup: CDR1 MNHEY, CDR2 SMNVEV (reference sequence). There are 13 residues in the CDR3. The ends were cut back, 2 bases at V and 1 base at J, with 5 bases in the middle. The CDR3 region has the DNA TGTGCCAGCAGTTTAATGAAGAACACTGAAGCTTTCTTT. This sequence encodes CASSLMKNTEAFF.

The chain couples TRBV9 to TRBJ2-3; D not resolved. Trimming pared 3 bases from V and 3 bases from J, leaving 5 bases between. Germline V gene lookup returns CDR1 SGDLS and CDR2 YYNGEE. The CDR3 sequence is 12 residues long. CDR3 coding DNA: TGTGCCAGCAGCGACATGACAGATACGCAGTATTTT. Translated, it gives CASSDMTDTQYF. The full variable domain, completed using reference TRBV9 and TRBJ2-3, is DSGVTQTPKHLITATGQRVTLRCSPRSGDLSVYWYQQSLDQGLQFLIQYYNGEERAKGNILERFSAQQFPDLHSELNLSSLELGDSALYFCASSDMTDTQYFGPGTRLTVL.

The V gene is TRBV30, the J gene TRBJ1-6; D might be TRBD1 (6 bases). V was clipped by 2 bases and J by 7 bases, with 9 bases between them. The germline V gene encodes CDR1 GTSNPN and CDR2 SVGIG (reference sequence). The CDR3 has 13 residues. CDR3: CAWSWGGNSPLHF. CDR3 nucleotide sequence: TGTGCCTGGAGTTGGGGGGGCAATTCACCCCTCCACTTT. Complete variable domain (other parts from reference TRBV30 and TRBJ1-6): SQTIHQWPATLVQPVGSPLSLECTVEGTSNPNLYWYRQAAGRGLQLLFYSVGIGQISSEVPQNLSASRPQDRQFILSSKKLLLSDSGFYLCAWSWGGNSPLHFGNGTRLTVT.

The chain employs TRBV6-2 or TRBV6-3 and TRBJ2-1; D gene unclear. The germline gives CDR1 MNHEY, CDR2 SVGEGT. The CDR3 is 15 residues long. V shed 0 bases and J shed 8 bases, with 14 bases lying between them. The CDR3 sequence: CASSYSIIRADEQFF. As DNA, the CDR3 is TGTGCCAGCAGTTACTCGATCATTAGGGCCGATGAGCAGTTCTTC.

On this clone itself: This sample also contains other DNA sequences that code for the same CDR3. The chain combines TRBV28 with TRBJ2-7, with D possibly being TRBD2 (5 bases). CDR3 length: 13 residues. Germline-derived CDR1 and CDR2 are MDHEN and SYDVKM. Trimming pared 7 bases from V and 2 bases from J, leaving 12 bases between. The CDR3 region has the DNA TGTGCCAGCACCCCCCCCGGGGCCTACGAGCAGTACTTC. Its protein is CASTPPGAYEQYF.

V usage is TRBV6-5 and J usage is TRBJ1-6; possible D gene TRBD1, 6 bases. The V gene lost 2 bases and the J gene lost 6 bases, with 14 bases spanning the gap. The length of the CDR3 is 16 residues. The V gene's germline CDR1 is MNHEY and CDR2 SVGAGI. CDR3 sequence: CASSYGPGTLNSPLHF. CDR3 nucleotides: TGTGCCAGCAGTTACGGACCCGGGACACTTAATTCACCCCTCCACTTT.

In this sample, this clone turned up once. The chain carries TRBV7-9 and TRBJ2-3; D remains ambiguous. The CDR3 is 13 amino acids. The germline V gene has CDR1 SEHNR and CDR2 FQNEAQ (reference sequence). V lost 3 bases, J lost 4 bases, and 8 bases lay in between. The CDR3 DNA reads as TGTGCCAGCAGCTTGTCGGGTCCAGATACGCAGTATTTT. It encodes CASSLSGPDTQYF.

J is TRBJ1-2 and V is TRBV28; 10 bases are a match to TRBD1. The ends lost 5 bases at V and 3 bases at J; junction bases unmatched: 3. This CDR3 comprises 14 residues. The germline gives CDR1 MDHEN, CDR2 SYDVKM. DNA for the CDR3: TGTGCCAGCAGTGGAGGGACAGGGGACTATGGCTACACCTTC. Translated: CASSGGTGDYGYTF.

The rearrangement links TRBV25-1 to TRBJ1-5, with 7 nucleotides matching TRBD1. The germline gives CDR1 MGHDK, CDR2 SYGVNS. This CDR3 region has 18 residues. The junction had 15 bases not matched to a gene; V was cut back by 5 bases and J by 2 bases. The CDR3 DNA reads as TGTGCCAGCAGTCCAAACCAGGGAAGACAGGGAGGCAATCAGCCCCAGCATTTT. Its translation: CASSPNQGRQGGNQPQHF.

The V gene is TRBV11-2, the J gene TRBJ2-5; 8 bases match TRBD1. J was trimmed by 4 bases and V by 5 bases; bases with no gene match: 3. The CDR3 sequence is 13 residues long. The germline V gene has CDR1 SGHAT and CDR2 FQNNGV. The DNA of the CDR3 is TGTGCCAGCAGCCCCGGACAGGGAGAGACCCAGTACTTC. This translates into CASSPGQGETQYF. Looking up the rest from reference TRBV11-2 and TRBJ2-5 gives the full variable domain: EAGVAQSPRYKIIEKRQSVAFWCNPISGHATLYWYQQILGQGPKLLIQFQNNGVVDDSQLPKDRFSAERLKGVDSTLKIQPAKLEDSAVYLCASSPGQGETQYFGPGTRLLVL.

V and J are TRBV7-2 and TRBJ1-2; D not certain. The V end lost 0 bases, the J end lost 7 bases, and 6 bases lay between the germline ends. Germline CDR1 is SGHTA and CDR2 is FQGNSA. CDR3 length equals 12 residues. For the CDR3, the DNA is TGTGCCAGCAGCTTAGCAGGGTCTGGCTACACCTTC. This encodes CASSLAGSGYTF. The variable domain in full, completed from reference TRBV7-2 and TRBJ1-2, reads GAGVSQSPSNKVTEKGKDVELRCDPISGHTALYWYRQSLGQGLEFLIYFQGNSAPDKSGLPSDRFSAERTGGSVSTLTIQRTQQEDSAVYLCASSLAGSGYTFGSGTRLTVV.

This clone appeared once. V is TRBV30 and J is TRBJ2-1, with D possibly being TRBD1 (5 bases). V lost 1 base, J lost 4 bases, and 8 bases lay in between. Germline V lookup: CDR1 GTSNPN, CDR2 SVGIG (reference sequence). This CDR3 region has 13 residues. The CDR3 coding sequence is TGTGCCTGGAGTGCGACAGTTTACAATGAGCAGTTCTTC. It yields the protein CAWSATVYNEQFF.

This rearrangement joins TRBV6-6 to TRBJ2-2, with unresolved D. This CDR3 region has 14 residues. In germline, CDR1 is MNHNY, CDR2 SVGAGI (reference sequence). Trimming took 0 bases from V and 6 from J, leaving 8 bases between them. The CDR3 loop is CASSYSIRAGELFF. The DNA for the CDR3 is TGTGCCAGCAGTTACTCTATTAGGGCCGGGGAGCTGTTTTTT.

The chain couples TRBV14 to TRBJ2-1; 10 bases are a match to TRBD2. Germline CDR1 and CDR2: SGHDN and FVKESK. The J segment lost 9 bases and the V segment lost 6 bases, leaving 11 bases of the junction unmatched. The CDR3 sequence is 15 residues long. DNA for the CDR3: TGTGCCAGCAGTGTCAGCGGGGGGGCCTTTGGTGAGCAGTTCTTC. Translation gives CASSVSGGAFGEQFF.

V and J are TRBV7-7 and TRBJ2-2; D gene unclear. The V gene's germline CDR1 is SSHAT and CDR2 FNYEAQ (reference sequence). The CDR3 has 13 residues. Trimming removed 1 base at V and 7 bases at J, with 7 bases between. In nucleotides, the CDR3 is TGTGCCAGCAGCTTAGGGGGAATCGGGGAGCTGTTTTTT. Its protein is CASSLGGIGELFF.

A remark on this clone: A much bigger clone sits one base away, suggesting this may be a read error. This chain connects TRBV12-3 or TRBV12-4 to TRBJ1-1; possibly TRBD1 for D (6 bases). The CDR3 runs to 13 residues. Between the trimmed V and J ends, which lost 4 bases and 1 base, there was a span of 7 bases. CDR3 in amino acids: CASSYRENTEAFF. The CDR3 bases are TGTGCCAGCAGTTACAGGGAGAACACTGAAGCTTTCTTT.

The genes are TRBV7-9 and TRBJ1-4; weak D call: TRBD1 (6 bases). Germline V gives CDR1 SEHNR, CDR2 FQNEAQ (reference sequence). Deletions cut 0 bases from V and 4 bases from J, with 9 bases between. The CDR3 runs 15 residues. As DNA, the CDR3 is TGTGCCAGCAGCTTAGCGTCAGGGGTTAATGAAAAACTGTTTTTT. Translated, it gives CASSLASGVNEKLFF. The variable domain in full, with the rest retrieved from reference TRBV7-9 and TRBJ1-4, is DTGVSQNPRHKITKRGQNVTFRCDPISEHNRLYWYRQTLGQGPEFLTYFQNEAQLEKSRLLSDRFSAERPKGSFSTLEIQRTEQGDSAMYLCASSLASGVNEKLFFGSGTQLSVL.

The J gene is TRBJ2-6, the V gene TRBV19; D uncertain. The CDR3 consists of 17 residues. Germline CDR1 and CDR2: LNHDA and SQIVND (reference sequence). Trimming took off 1 base at V and 2 bases at J, with 12 bases between the two ends. CDR3 region: CASSIGPGSTGANVLTF. In DNA, the CDR3 is TGTGCCAGTAGTATAGGTCCAGGTTCGACTGGGGCCAACGTCCTGACTTTC.

The V gene is TRBV29-1, the J gene TRBJ1-4; unclear D gene. The CDR3 consists of 14 residues. Germline values: CDR1 SQVTM, CDR2 ANQGSEA. The V and J ends lost 3 bases and 0 bases respectively, with 8 bases between them. CDR3 bases: TGCAGCGTTGAGGGAGTTGCAACTAATGAAAAACTGTTTTTT. Translation gives CSVEGVATNEKLFF.

The chain joins TRBV10-3 to TRBJ1-5; the match to TRBD1 covers 11 bases. This CDR3 comprises 16 residues. In germline, CDR1 is ENHRY, CDR2 SYGVKD. Trimming took 0 bases from V and 6 from J; bases not matched to a gene: 4. The CDR3 is CAISESRDRGFQPQHF. The CDR3 DNA follows: TGTGCCATCAGTGAGTCGCGGGACAGGGGGTTTCAGCCCCAGCATTTT.